The T cell receptor beta chain described here comes from a study of T cell responses to AZD1222 COVID-19 vaccine. About the research overall: Samples with a second dose at about 4 or about 12 weeks were pooled together.

Produced via immunoSEQ multiplex PCR; TCRdb's table is partial and in-frame only. The sample includes roughly 150,000 clones, about 93% of them seen just once. To note about this clone: Antigen unknown.

Study-level findings and limits: A reported finding is that nearly half of spike-specific TCRs target unmutated variant regions. An increase in Spike-specific TCR breadth and depth was observed after two AZD1222 doses. Sampled repertoires all dated from after the peak T cell response.

The CDR3 covers 17 residues. CDR1 is SNHLY, CDR2 FYNNEI, per germline. Trimming took 7 bases from V and 1 from J, leaving 19 bases between them. The input for sequencing was peripheral blood, taken on day 0 of AZD1222 vaccination. The TCR was taken from an adult in good health. The chain employs TRBV2 and TRBJ2-2, with D perhaps TRBD1 (6 bases). CDR3 coding DNA: TGTGCCAGCAAACCTGCTGGACAGACAGTGAACACCGGGGAGCTGTTTTTT. Translation gives CASKPAGQTVNTGELFF.